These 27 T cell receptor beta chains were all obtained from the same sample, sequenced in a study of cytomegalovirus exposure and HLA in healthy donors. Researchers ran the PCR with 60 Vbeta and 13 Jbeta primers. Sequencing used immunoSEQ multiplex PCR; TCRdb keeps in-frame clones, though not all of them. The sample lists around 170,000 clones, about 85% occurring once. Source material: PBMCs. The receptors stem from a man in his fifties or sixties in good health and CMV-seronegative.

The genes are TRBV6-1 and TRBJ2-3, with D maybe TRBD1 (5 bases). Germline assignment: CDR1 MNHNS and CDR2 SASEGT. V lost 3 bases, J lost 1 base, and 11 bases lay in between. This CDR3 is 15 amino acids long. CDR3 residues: CASSDLKGRTDTQYF. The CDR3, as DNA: TGTGCCAGCAGTGATTTGAAGGGGCGCACAGATACGCAGTATTTT.

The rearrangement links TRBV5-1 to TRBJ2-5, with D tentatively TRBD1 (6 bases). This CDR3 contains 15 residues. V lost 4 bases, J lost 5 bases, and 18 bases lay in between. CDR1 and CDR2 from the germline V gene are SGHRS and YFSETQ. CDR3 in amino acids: CASSRDTTTSETQYF. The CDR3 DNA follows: TGCGCCAGCAGCAGGGACACTACCACGTCGGAGACCCAGTACTTC. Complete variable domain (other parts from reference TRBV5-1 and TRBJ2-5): KAGVTQTPRYLIKTRGQQVTLSCSPISGHRSVSWYQQTPGQGLQFLFEYFSETQRNKGNFPGRFSGRQFSNSRSEMNVSTLELGDSALYLCASSRDTTTSETQYFGPGTRLLVL.

CDR3 sequence (DNA): TGTGCCAGCAGCTTGGATGCGGGTGACACTGAAGCTTTCTTT. It encodes CASSLDAGDTEAFF. The V gene is TRBV5-4, the J gene TRBJ1-1; D is unclear. The germline CDR1 and CDR2 sequences are SGHNT and YYREEE (reference sequence). This CDR3 region has 14 residues. V gave up 0 bases and J gave up 3 bases, with 9 bases separating them.

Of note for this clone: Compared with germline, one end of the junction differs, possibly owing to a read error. CDR3 sequence: CRRRPAEAFF. Written as DNA, the CDR3 is TGCCGCAGGAGGCCGGCTGAAGCTTTCTTT. The V call is TRBV6-5, the J call TRBJ1-1; D remains unclear. Germline V gene data show CDR1 as MNHEY and CDR2 as SVGAGI. The length of the CDR3 is 10 residues.

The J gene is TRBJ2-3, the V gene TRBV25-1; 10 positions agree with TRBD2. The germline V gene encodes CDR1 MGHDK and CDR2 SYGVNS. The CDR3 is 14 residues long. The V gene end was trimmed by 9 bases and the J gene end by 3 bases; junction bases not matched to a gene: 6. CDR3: CASIGLAATDTQYF. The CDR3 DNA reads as TGTGCCAGTATCGGACTAGCGGCGACAGATACGCAGTATTTT. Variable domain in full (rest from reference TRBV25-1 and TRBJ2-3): EADIYQTPRYLVIGTGKKITLECSQTMGHDKMYWYQQDPGMELHLIHYSYGVNSTEKGDLSSESTVSRIRTEHFPLTLESARPSHTSQYLCASIGLAATDTQYFGPGTRLTVL.

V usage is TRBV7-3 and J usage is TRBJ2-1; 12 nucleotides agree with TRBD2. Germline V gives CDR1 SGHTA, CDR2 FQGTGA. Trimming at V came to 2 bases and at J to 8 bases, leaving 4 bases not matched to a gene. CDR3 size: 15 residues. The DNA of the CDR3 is TGTGCCAGCAGCTTACGACTAGCGGGGGTGGATGAGCAGTTCTTC. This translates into CASSLRLAGVDEQFF.

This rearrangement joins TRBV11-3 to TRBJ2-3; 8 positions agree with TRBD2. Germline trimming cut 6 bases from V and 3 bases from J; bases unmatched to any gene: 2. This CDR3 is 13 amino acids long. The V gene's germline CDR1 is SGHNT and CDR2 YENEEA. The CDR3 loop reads CASSSGETDTQYF. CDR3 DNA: TGTGCCAGCAGTAGCGGGGAGACAGATACGCAGTATTTT. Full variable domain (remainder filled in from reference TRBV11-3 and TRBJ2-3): EAGVVQSPRYKIIEKKQPVAFWCNPISGHNTLYWYLQNLGQGPELLIRYENEEAVDDSQLPKDRFSAERLKGVDSTLKIQPAELGDSAVYLCASSSGETDTQYFGPGTRLTVL.

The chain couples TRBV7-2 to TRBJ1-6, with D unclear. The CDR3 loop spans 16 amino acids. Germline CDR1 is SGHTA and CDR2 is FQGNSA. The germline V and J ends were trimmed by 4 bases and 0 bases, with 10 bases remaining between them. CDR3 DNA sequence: TGTGCCAGCAGCTCCCCTCGCGACTCCTATAATTCACCCCTCCACTTT. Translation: CASSSPRDSYNSPLHF.

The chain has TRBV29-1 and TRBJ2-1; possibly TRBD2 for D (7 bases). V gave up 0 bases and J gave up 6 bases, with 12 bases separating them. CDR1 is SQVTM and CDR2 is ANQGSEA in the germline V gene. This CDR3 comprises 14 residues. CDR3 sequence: CSVEDPGGGNEQFF. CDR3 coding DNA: TGCAGCGTTGAAGATCCGGGGGGCGGCAATGAGCAGTTCTTC.

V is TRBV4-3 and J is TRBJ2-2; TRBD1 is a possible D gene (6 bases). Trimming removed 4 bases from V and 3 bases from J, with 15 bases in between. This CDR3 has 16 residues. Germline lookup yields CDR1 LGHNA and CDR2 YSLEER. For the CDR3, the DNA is TGCGCCAGCAGCCGAAGTCCGGGACAATACACCGGGGAGCTGTTTTTT. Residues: CASSRSPGQYTGELFF.

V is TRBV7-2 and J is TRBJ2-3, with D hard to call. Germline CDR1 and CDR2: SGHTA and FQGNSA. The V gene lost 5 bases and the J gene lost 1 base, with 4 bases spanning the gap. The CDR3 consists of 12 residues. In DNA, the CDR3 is TGTGCCAGCAGCCAGGGCACAGATACGCAGTATTTT. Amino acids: CASSQGTDTQYF.

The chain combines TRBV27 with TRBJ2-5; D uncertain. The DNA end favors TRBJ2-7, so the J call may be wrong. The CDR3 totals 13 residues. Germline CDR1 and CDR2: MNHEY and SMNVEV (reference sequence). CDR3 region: CASSLQTDYEQYF. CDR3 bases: TGTGCCAGCAGTTTACAGACGGACTACGAGCAGTACTTC.

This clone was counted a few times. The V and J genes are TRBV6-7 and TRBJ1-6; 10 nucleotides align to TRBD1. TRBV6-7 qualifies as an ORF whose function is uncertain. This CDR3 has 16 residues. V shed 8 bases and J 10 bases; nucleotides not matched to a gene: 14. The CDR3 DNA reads TGTGCCAGCTCAACGGACAGGGGGGTAATGAGATCACCCCTCCACTTT. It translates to CASSTDRGVMRSPLHF.

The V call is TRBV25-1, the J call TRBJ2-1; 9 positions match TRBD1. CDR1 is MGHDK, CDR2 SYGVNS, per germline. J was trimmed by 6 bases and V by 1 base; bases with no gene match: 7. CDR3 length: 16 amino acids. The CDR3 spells CASSELTGGGRNEQFF. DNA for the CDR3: TGTGCCAGCAGTGAATTAACAGGGGGCGGTCGCAATGAGCAGTTCTTC.

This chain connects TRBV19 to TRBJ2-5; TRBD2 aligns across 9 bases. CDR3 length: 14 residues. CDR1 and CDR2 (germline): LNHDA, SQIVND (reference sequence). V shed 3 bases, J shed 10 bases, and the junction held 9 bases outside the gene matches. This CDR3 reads CASSINKRGEGQYF. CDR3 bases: TGTGCCAGTAGTATTAACAAGCGGGGGGAGGGCCAGTACTTC.

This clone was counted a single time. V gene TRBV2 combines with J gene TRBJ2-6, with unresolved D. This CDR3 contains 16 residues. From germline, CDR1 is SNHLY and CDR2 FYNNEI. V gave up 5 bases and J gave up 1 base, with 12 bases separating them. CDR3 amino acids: CASSFYGSSGANVLTF. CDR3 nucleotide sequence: TGTGCCAGCAGTTTTTACGGGTCGTCTGGGGCCAACGTCCTGACTTTC.

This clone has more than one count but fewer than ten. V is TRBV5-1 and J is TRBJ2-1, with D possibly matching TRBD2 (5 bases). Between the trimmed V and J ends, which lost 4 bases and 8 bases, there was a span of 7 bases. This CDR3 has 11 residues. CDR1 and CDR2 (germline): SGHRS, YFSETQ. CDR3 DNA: TGCGCCAGCAGCATCGGGGATGAGCAGTTCTTC. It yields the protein CASSIGDEQFF. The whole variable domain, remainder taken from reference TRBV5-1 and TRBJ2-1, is KAGVTQTPRYLIKTRGQQVTLSCSPISGHRSVSWYQQTPGQGLQFLFEYFSETQRNKGNFPGRFSGRQFSNSRSEMNVSTLELGDSALYLCASSIGDEQFFGPGTRLTVL.

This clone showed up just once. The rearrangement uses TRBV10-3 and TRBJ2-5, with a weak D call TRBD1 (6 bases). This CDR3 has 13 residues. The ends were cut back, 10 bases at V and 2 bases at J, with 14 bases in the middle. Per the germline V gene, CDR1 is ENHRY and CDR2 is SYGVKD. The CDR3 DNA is TGTGCCACCCAATGGACAGAACAAGAGACCCAGTACTTC. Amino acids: CATQWTEQETQYF.

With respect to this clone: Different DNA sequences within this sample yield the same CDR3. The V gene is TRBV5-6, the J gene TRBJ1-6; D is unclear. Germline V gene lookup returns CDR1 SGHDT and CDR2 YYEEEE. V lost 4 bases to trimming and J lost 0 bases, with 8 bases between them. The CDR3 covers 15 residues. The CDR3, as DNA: TGTGCCAGCAGCCCCCGGGGCTCCTATAATTCACCCCTCCACTTT. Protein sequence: CASSPRGSYNSPLHF.

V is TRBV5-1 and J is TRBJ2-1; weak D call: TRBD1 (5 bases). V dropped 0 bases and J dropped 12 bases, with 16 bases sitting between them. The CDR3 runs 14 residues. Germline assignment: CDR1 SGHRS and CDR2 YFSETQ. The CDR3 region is CASSLATGPPTQFF. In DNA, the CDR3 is TGCGCCAGCAGCTTGGCTACAGGACCCCCAACGCAGTTCTTC. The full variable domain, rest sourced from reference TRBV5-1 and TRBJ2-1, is KAGVTQTPRYLIKTRGQQVTLSCSPISGHRSVSWYQQTPGQGLQFLFEYFSETQRNKGNFPGRFSGRQFSNSRSEMNVSTLELGDSALYLCASSLATGPPTQFFGPGTRLTVL.

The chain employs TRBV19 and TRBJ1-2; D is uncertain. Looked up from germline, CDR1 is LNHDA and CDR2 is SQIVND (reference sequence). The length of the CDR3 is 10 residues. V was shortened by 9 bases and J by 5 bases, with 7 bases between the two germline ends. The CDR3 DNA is TGTGCCAGCCGGTGGTATGGCTACACCTTC. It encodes CASRWYGYTF.

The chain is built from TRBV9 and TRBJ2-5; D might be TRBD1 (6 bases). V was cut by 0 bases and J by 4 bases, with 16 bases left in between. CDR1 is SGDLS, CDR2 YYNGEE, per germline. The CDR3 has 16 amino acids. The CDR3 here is CASSVEGGRYGETQYF. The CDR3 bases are TGTGCCAGCAGCGTAGAAGGGGGTCGTTATGGAGAGACCCAGTACTTC.

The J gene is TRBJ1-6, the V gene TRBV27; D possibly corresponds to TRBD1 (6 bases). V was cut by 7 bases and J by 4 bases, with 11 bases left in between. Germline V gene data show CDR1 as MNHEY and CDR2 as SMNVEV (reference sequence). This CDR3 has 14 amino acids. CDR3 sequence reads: CASNPGQYNSPLHF. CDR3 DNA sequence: TGTGCCAGCAACCCGGGACAATATAATTCACCCCTCCACTTT.

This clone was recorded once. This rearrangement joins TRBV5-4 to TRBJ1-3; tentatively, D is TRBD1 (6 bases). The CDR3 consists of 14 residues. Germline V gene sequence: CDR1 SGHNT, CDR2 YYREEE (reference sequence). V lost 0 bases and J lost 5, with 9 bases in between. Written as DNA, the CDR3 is TGTGCCAGCAGCTTGGAACAGGGTAGAAACACCATATATTTT. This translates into CASSLEQGRNTIYF.

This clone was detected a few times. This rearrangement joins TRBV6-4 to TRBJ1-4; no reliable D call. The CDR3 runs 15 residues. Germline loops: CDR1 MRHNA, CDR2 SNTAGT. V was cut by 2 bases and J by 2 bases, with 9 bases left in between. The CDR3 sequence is CASSDADWTNEKLFF. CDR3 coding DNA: TGTGCCAGCAGTGACGCAGATTGGACTAATGAAAAACTGTTTTTT.

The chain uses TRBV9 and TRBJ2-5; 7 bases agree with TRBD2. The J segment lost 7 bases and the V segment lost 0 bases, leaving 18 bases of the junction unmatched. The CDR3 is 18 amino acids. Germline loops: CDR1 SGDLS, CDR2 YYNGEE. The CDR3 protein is CASSVETAKAGLAGTQYF. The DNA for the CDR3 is TGTGCCAGCAGCGTAGAGACGGCAAAAGCGGGCTTAGCGGGGACCCAGTACTTC.

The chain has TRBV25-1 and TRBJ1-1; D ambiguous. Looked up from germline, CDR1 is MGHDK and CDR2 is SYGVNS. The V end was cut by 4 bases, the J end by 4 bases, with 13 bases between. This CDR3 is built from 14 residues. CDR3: CASSGALRATEAFF. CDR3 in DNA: TGTGCCAGCAGTGGGGCCCTGAGAGCCACTGAAGCTTTCTTT.